This T cell receptor beta chain was profiled in a study of vaccination and CD4 T cells after COVID-19. Looking at the study overall: Two of the convalescents were Hispanic, and convalescents were six males and four females.

The treatment denotes: roughly ten-day PBMC culture with coronavirus spike peptide pools or control peptides (ViraFEST assay). Per well, 1.5 million to 2.5 million PBMCs were cultured in the presence of around 11 IU/ml IL-2 and about 9.6 ug/ml peptide pools. Negative selection recovered the CD4+ T cells once they had spent nine to eleven days in culture. This clonotype was observed a handful of times. Its specificity is not known. The V gene end was trimmed by 6 bases and the J gene end by 7 bases; junction bases not matched to a gene: 8. The CDR3 loop spans 13 amino acids. Per germline, CDR1 DFQATT and CDR2 SNEGSKA (reference sequence). Cultured CD4+ T-cell DNA underwent Oncomine TCR Beta short-read sequencing. Via MiXCR, TCRdb re-called the PCR reads, giving one row per CDR3 protein. Of 9,000 to 13,000 distinct CDR3 sequences in the sample, about 27% were seen once.

This sequence was found in a human donor who received a COVID-19 vaccine. Sequenced here: CD4+ T cells from blood, cultured in vitro, sampled before SARS-CoV-2 vaccination. This rearrangement joins TRBV20-1 to TRBJ2-1; 8 nucleotides match TRBD2. In DNA form, the CDR3 reads TGCAGTGCCCCGGGACTAGTAGGTAATGAGCAGTTCTTC. Its translation is CSAPGLVGNEQFF.